The sequence of this TCR beta chain was determined in a study of cytotoxic CD8 clonotypes in ibrutinib-treated CLL. Overall study context: Investigators collected response samples after a median about 12 months of treatment, range 6 to 36.

Some clones are missing from TCRdb's copy, which holds only in-frame ones; the method was immunoSEQ multiplex PCR. The table lists around 60,000 clones, less than 60% of them singletons. Sequencing was performed on PBMCs, taken after 12 months of ibrutinib treatment. The clonotype originates from a human donor with chronic lymphocytic leukemia.

The CDR3 protein is CASSARDSGNTIYF. As DNA, the CDR3 is TGTGCCAGCAGTGCCCGGGACAGTGGAAACACCATATATTTT. This rearrangement joins TRBV2 to TRBJ1-3; 7 bases agree with TRBD1. After removal of 4 bases from V and 3 bases from J, the junction contained 3 bases not matched to a gene. Germline CDR1 reads SNHLY; CDR2 reads FYNNEI. This CDR3 contains 14 residues.